The entry below describes one T cell receptor (beta chain). Antigen: not known. Markers CD45RO/CCR7/CD25/CD127/CD95/CD27 served to sort CD4+ naive, central memory, regulatory and stem cell-like memory cells. CDR1 is MNHNS and CDR2 is SASEGT in the germline V gene. Trimming removed 2 bases at V and 11 bases at J, with 16 bases between. CDR3 length equals 13 residues. This record belongs to a study of beta chain features in type 1 diabetes. The entirety of the isolated RNA underwent reverse transcription, so expressed TCRB transcripts were sequenced. TCRdb keeps only in-frame clones here, not all; method: immunoSEQ multiplex PCR. The sample gives roughly 350,000 clones, about 10% of which show up once; 0.015% is in the top ten. Study-wide results and caveats: Whether HLA type affects TCRB rearrangement stayed undetermined in the present work.

Sequences were obtained from naive CD4+ T cells from blood. This TCR was sampled from a woman aged 25-40 years in good health. The V call is TRBV6-1, the J call TRBJ2-7; D remains unclear. CDR3 sequence reads: CASSESFPPNEYF. CDR3 in DNA: TGTGCCAGCAGTGAATCGTTCCCCCCTAACGAGTACTTC.